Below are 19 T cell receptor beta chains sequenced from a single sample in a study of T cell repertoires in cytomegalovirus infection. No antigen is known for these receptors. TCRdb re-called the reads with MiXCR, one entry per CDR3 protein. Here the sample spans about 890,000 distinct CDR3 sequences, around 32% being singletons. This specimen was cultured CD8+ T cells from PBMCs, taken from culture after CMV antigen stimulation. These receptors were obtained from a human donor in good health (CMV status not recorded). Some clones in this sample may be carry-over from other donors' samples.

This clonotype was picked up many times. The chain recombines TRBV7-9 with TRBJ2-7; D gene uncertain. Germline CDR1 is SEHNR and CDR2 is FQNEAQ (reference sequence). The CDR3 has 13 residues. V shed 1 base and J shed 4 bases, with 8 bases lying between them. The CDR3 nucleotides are TGTGCCAGCAGCTTAGATCGGAGATACGAGCAGTACTTC. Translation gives CASSLDRRYEQYF.

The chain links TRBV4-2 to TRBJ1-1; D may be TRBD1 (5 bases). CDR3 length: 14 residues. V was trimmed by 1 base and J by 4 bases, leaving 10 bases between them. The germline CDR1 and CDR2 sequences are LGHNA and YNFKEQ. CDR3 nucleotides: TGTGCCAGCAGCCAAGCTCGGGGCCTCACTGAAGCTTTCTTT. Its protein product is CASSQARGLTEAFF.

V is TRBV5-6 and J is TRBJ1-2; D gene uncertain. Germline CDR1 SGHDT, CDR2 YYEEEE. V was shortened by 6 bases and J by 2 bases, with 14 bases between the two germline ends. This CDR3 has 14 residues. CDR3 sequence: CASTLGRRNYGYTF. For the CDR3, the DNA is TGTGCCAGCACTCTGGGCCGGAGGAACTATGGCTACACCTTC.

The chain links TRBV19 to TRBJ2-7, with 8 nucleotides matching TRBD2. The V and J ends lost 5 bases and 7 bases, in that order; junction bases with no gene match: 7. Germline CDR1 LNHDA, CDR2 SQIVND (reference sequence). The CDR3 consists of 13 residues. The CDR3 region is CASSPGLAGEQYF. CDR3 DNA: TGTGCCAGTAGTCCTGGACTAGCAGGGGAGCAGTACTTC.

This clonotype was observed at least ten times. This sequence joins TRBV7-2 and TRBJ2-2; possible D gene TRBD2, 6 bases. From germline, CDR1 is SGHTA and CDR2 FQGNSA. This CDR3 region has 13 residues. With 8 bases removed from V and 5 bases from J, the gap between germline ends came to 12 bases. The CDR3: CASGGTTTGELFF. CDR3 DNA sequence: TGTGCCAGCGGGGGGACGACAACCGGGGAGCTGTTTTTT.

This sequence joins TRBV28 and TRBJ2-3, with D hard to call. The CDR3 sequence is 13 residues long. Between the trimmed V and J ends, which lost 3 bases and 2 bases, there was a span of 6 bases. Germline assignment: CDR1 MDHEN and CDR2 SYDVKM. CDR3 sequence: CASSFGFTDTQYF. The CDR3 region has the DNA TGTGCCAGCAGTTTTGGGTTCACAGATACGCAGTATTTT.

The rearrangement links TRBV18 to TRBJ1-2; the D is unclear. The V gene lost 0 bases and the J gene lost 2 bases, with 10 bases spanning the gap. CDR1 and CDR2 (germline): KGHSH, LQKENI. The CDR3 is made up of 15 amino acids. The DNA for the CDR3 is TGTGCCAGCTCACCACCTGGACGCCGAAACTATGGCTACACCTTC. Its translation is CASSPPGRRNYGYTF.

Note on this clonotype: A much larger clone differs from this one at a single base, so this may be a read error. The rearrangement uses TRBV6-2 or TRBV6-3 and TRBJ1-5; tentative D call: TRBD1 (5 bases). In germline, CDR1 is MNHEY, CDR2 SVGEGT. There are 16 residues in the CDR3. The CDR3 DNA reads TGTGCCAGCAGTTACTCGACCGGGACGCTGCATCAGTCCCAGCATTTT. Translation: CASSYSTGTLHQSQHF.

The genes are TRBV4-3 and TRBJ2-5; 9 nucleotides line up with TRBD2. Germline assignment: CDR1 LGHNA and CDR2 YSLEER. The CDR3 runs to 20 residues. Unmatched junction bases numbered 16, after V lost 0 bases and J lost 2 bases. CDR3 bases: TGCGCCAGCAGCCAAGAGCTAAGGGATTCCCGTGCGGGGGGGCAAGAGACCCAGTACTTC. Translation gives CASSQELRDSRAGGQETQYF.

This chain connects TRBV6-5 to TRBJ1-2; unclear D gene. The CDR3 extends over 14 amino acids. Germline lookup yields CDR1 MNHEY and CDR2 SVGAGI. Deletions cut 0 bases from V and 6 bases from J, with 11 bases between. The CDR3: CASSYSIRHHGYTF. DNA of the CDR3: TGTGCCAGCAGTTACTCGATCCGGCACCATGGCTACACCTTC.

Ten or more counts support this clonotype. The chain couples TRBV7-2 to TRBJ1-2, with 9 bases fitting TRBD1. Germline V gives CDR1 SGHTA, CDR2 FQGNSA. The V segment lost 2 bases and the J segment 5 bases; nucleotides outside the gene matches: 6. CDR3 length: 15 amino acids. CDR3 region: CASSLSQGAKYGYTF. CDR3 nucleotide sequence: TGTGCCAGCAGCTTATCACAGGGGGCGAAATATGGCTACACCTTC.

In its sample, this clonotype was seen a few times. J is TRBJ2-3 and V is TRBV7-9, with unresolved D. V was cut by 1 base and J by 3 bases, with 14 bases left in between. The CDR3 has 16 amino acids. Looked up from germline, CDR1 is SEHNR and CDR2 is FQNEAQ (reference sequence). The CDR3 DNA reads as TGTGCCAGCAGCTTAGTTGCCCGGATGGGGACAGATACGCAGTATTTT. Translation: CASSLVARMGTDTQYF.

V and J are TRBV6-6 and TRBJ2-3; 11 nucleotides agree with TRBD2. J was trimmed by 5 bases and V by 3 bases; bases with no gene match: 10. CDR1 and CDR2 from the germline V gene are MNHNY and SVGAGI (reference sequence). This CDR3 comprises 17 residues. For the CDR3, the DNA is TGTGCCAGCAGTTATAAGATAGCGGGGGGGCCCGAAGATACGCAGTATTTT. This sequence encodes CASSYKIAGGPEDTQYF.

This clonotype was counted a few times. The chain's CDR3 is CASSRTGLSYEQYV. CDR3 DNA sequence: TGTGCCAGCAGTAGGACGGGACTTTCCTACGAGCAGTACGTC. This chain links TRBV6-2 or TRBV6-3 with TRBJ2-7; maybe TRBD2 (6 bases). CDR1 and CDR2 from the germline V gene are MNHEY and SVGEGT. CDR3 length equals 14 residues. V lost 5 bases and J lost 1, with 12 bases in between.

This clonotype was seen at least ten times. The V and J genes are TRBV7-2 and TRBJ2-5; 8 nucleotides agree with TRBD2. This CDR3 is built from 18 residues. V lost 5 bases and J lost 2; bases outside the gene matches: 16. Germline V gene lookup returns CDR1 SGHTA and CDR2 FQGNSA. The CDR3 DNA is TGTGCCAGCAGCCTTCATAGGATTCGGGAGGGGCGGCAAGAGACCCAGTACTTC. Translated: CASSLHRIREGRQETQYF.

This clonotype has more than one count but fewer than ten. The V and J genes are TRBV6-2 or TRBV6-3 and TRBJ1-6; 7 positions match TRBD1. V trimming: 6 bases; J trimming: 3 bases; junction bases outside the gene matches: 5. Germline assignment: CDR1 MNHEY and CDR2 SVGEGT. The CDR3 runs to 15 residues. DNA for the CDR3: TGTGCCAGCAGCTCGGGACAGTGCTATAATTCACCCCTCCACTTT. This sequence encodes CASSSGQCYNSPLHF.

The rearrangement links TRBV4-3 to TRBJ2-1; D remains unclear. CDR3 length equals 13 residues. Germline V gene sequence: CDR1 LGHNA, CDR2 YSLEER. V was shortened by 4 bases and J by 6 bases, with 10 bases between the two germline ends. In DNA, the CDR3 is TGCGCCAGCAGCCGGATTATGGGCAATGAGCAGTTCTTC. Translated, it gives CASSRIMGNEQFF.

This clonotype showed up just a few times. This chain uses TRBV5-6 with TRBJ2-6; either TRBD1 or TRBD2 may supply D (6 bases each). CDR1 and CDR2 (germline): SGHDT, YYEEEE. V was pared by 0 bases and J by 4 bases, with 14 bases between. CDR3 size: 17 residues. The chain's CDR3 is CASSLGGAIRGANVLTF. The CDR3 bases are TGTGCCAGCAGCTTGGGGGGGGCGATTCGAGGGGCCAACGTCCTGACTTTC.

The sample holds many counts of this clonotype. Written as DNA, the CDR3 is TGCGCCAGCAGCCGAGTGGCTCCCCCAGACGGGGAGCTGTTTTTT. Translating it yields CASSRVAPPDGELFF. The V call is TRBV4-1, the J call TRBJ2-2; no clear D gene. The CDR3 is made up of 15 amino acids. V shed 4 bases and J shed 7 bases, with 16 bases lying between them. Germline V CDR1 and CDR2: MGHRA, YSYEKL.